Below, 20 T cell receptor beta chains from the same sample are listed, as sequenced in a study of cytomegalovirus exposure and HLA in healthy donors. The table came from immunoSEQ multiplex PCR; TCRdb's copy has only in-frame clones and leaves some out. This table holds 120,000 to 150,000 clones, roughly 87% found once. Sequencing was carried out using PBMCs. The source is a man in his late teens or twenties in good health and CMV-seropositive.

The gene calls are TRBV18 and TRBJ2-1, with 12 nucleotides matching TRBD2. Per germline, CDR1 KGHSH and CDR2 LQKENI. V was clipped by 0 bases and J by 6 bases; unmatched bases: 0. This CDR3 has 15 residues. In nucleotides, the CDR3 is TGTGCCAGCTCACCACCGGGACTAGCGGGCAATGAGCAGTTCTTC. Its protein product is CASSPPGLAGNEQFF.

The rearrangement uses TRBV10-2 and TRBJ2-1; D not certain. The V gene lost 6 bases and the J gene lost 3 bases, with 12 bases spanning the gap. The CDR3 runs 14 residues. In germline, CDR1 is WSHSY, CDR2 SAAADI. This CDR3 is CASRFSVFYNEQFF. CDR3 nucleotides: TGCGCCAGCAGATTTTCAGTTTTCTACAATGAGCAGTTCTTC.

The chain joins TRBV25-1 to TRBJ2-1; tentative D call: TRBD1 (5 bases). The CDR3 is 14 amino acids. Trimming removed 6 bases at V and 4 bases at J, with 13 bases between. Germline V gives CDR1 MGHDK, CDR2 SYGVNS. The CDR3 loop reads CASSGQLDYNEQFF. The CDR3, as DNA: TGTGCCAGCAGCGGACAACTCGATTACAATGAGCAGTTCTTC.

The chain couples TRBV9 to TRBJ2-1; 10 nucleotides align to TRBD2. The V gene's germline CDR1 is SGDLS and CDR2 YYNGEE. This CDR3 has 16 amino acids. The V gene end was trimmed by 4 bases and the J gene end by 4 bases; junction bases not matched to a gene: 8. CDR3 region: CASSPQLAGSYNEQFF. The CDR3 DNA reads as TGTGCCAGCAGCCCTCAACTAGCGGGATCTTACAATGAGCAGTTCTTC.

The chain has TRBV13 and TRBJ2-2, with a weak D call TRBD1 (6 bases). The V gene's germline CDR1 is PRHDT and CDR2 FYEKMQ (reference sequence). Between the trimmed V and J ends, which lost 8 bases and 4 bases, there was a span of 17 bases. This CDR3 is built from 15 residues. The CDR3 protein is CASGEQGSGTGELFF. In DNA form, the CDR3 reads TGTGCCAGCGGGGAACAGGGTTCAGGCACCGGGGAGCTGTTTTTT.

The chain is built from TRBV2 and TRBJ1-1; 7 bases align to TRBD1. Germline loops: CDR1 SNHLY, CDR2 FYNNEI. The CDR3 length is 15 residues. The ends lost 6 bases at V and 3 bases at J; junction bases unmatched: 10. The CDR3 nucleotides are TGTGCCAGCAGGGGAGACAGGGCTGGGGACACTGAAGCTTTCTTT. This translates into CASRGDRAGDTEAFF.

This chain uses TRBV18 with TRBJ2-7, with 9 nucleotides matching TRBD1. Germline loops: CDR1 KGHSH, CDR2 LQKENI. J lost 4 bases, V lost 3 bases, and 7 bases had no gene match. The CDR3 loop spans 15 amino acids. As DNA, the CDR3 is TGTGCCAGCTCACCGACGGGACAGGGCGGTTACGAGCAGTACTTC. Encoded protein: CASSPTGQGGYEQYF.

This chain joins TRBV2 and TRBJ1-1; D not certain. V was cut by 1 base and J by 3 bases, with 6 bases left in between. The CDR3 sequence is 13 residues long. Looked up from germline, CDR1 is SNHLY and CDR2 is FYNNEI. The CDR3 nucleotides are TGTGCCAGCAGTGAAGGTCGTCACACTGAAGCTTTCTTT. Translated: CASSEGRHTEAFF.

The rearrangement links TRBV7-8 to TRBJ1-1, with TRBD1 as a possible D gene (5 bases). The V gene lost 5 bases and the J gene lost 4 bases, with 17 bases spanning the gap. CDR3 size: 15 residues. CDR1 is SGHVS and CDR2 is FQNEAQ in the germline V gene. CDR3 DNA sequence: TGTGCCAGCAGCCCCTTGGGGGGAAGGAGCACTGAAGCTTTCTTT. Residues: CASSPLGGRSTEAFF.

The chain couples TRBV6-5 to TRBJ1-1; D call uncertain. Trimming stripped 5 bases from V and 3 bases from J, with 10 bases between. Germline V gene sequence: CDR1 MNHEY, CDR2 SVGAGI. The CDR3 has 13 amino acids. The CDR3 DNA reads TGTGCCAGCAGTGCCCCGGGGTACACTGAAGCTTTCTTT. Its protein is CASSAPGYTEAFF.

The gene calls are TRBV28 and TRBJ1-5, with a weak D call TRBD1 (6 bases). The germline V gene has CDR1 MDHEN and CDR2 SYDVKM. This CDR3 is 13 amino acids long. The germline V and J ends were trimmed by 6 bases and 4 bases, with 10 bases remaining between them. CDR3 nucleotide sequence: TGTGCCAGCAGAACCACAGGGAATCAGCCCCAGCATTTT. Amino acids: CASRTTGNQPQHF.

V and J are TRBV7-9 and TRBJ2-3, with a weak D call TRBD2 (6 bases). V was shortened by 5 bases and J by 3 bases, with 9 bases between the two germline ends. The germline CDR1 and CDR2 sequences are SEHNR and FQNEAQ (reference sequence). CDR3 length equals 13 residues. CDR3 DNA sequence: TGTGCCAGCAGCATTGCGGGGACAGATACGCAGTATTTT. Amino acids: CASSIAGTDTQYF.

In this sample, this clone turned up once. The chain uses TRBV28 and TRBJ1-1, with no clear D. The V end was cut by 2 bases, the J end by 1 base, with 11 bases between. Germline V gene sequence: CDR1 MDHEN, CDR2 SYDVKM. The CDR3 length is 15 residues. CDR3 sequence reads: CASSLGSLGNTEAFF. The DNA for the CDR3 is TGTGCCAGCAGTTTAGGGTCACTAGGGAACACTGAAGCTTTCTTT.

With regard to this clone: The junction shows a germline mismatch at one end, possibly a read error. This chain joins TRBV6-5 and TRBJ2-1; 9 bases map to TRBD1. The CDR3 totals 13 residues. Germline V gene lookup returns CDR1 MNHEY and CDR2 SVGAGI. The CDR3 here is CASSYGAGQGYVF. DNA for the CDR3: TGTGCCAGCAGTTACGGGGCAGGACAGGGGTATGTCTTC.

This clone has just a few counts. The chain recombines TRBV7-3 with TRBJ2-3; D uncertain. CDR1 is SGHTA and CDR2 is FQGTGA in the germline V gene. The CDR3 runs to 14 residues. Trimming left V 5 bases short and J 5 bases short, with 14 bases between. CDR3 nucleotide sequence: TGTGCCAGCAGCACGTGGGTATACAGAGATACGCAGTATTTT. Translating gives CASSTWVYRDTQYF.

The chain carries TRBV14 and TRBJ1-1, with D perhaps matching TRBD1 (6 bases). V lost 4 bases and J lost 2, with 14 bases in between. Germline V lookup: CDR1 SGHDN, CDR2 FVKESK. The CDR3 extends over 15 amino acids. The CDR3 DNA reads TGTGCCAGCAGCCTGTACGCAGGGGCCAACACTGAAGCTTTCTTT. Amino acids: CASSLYAGANTEAFF.

This sequence joins TRBV10-3 and TRBJ1-1, with TRBD1 as a possible D gene (5 bases). Germline V gene sequence: CDR1 ENHRY, CDR2 SYGVKD. The V gene lost 8 bases and the J gene lost 1 base, with 11 bases spanning the gap. This CDR3 has 13 residues. The CDR3 reads CAILAQANTEAFF. The CDR3, as DNA: TGTGCCATCCTCGCACAGGCGAACACTGAAGCTTTCTTT.

The chain recombines TRBV19 with TRBJ2-1; tentatively, D is TRBD2 (6 bases). The length of the CDR3 is 14 residues. CDR1 is LNHDA, CDR2 SQIVND, per germline (reference sequence). Trimming shortened V by 6 bases and J by 6 bases, and 15 bases separated the two germline ends. The DNA for the CDR3 is TGTGCCAGTAGCCCAAGGAGGGCCCCCAATGAGCAGTTCTTC. Its protein is CASSPRRAPNEQFF.

In this sample, this clone turned up once. The chain has TRBV15 and TRBJ1-1; 8 bases match TRBD1. Germline-derived CDR1 and CDR2 are LNHNV and YYDKDF (reference sequence). The V segment lost 1 base and the J segment 1 base; nucleotides outside the gene matches: 2. This CDR3 has 15 residues. CDR3 nucleotides: TGTGCCACCAGCAGAGGAGACAGGGGGAACACTGAAGCTTTCTTT. It is translated as CATSRGDRGNTEAFF.

The chain uses TRBV7-8 and TRBJ1-1; D is possibly TRBD1 (5 bases). Germline loops: CDR1 SGHVS, CDR2 FQNEAQ. Deletions cut 1 base from V and 4 bases from J, with 7 bases between. The CDR3 loop spans 13 amino acids. The CDR3 nucleotides are TGTGCCAGCAGCTTAGGCAGGGCCACTGAAGCTTTCTTT. Amino acids: CASSLGRATEAFF.